This T cell receptor beta chain stems from a study of spatial heterogeneity in lung cancer. V was shortened by 5 bases and J by 5 bases, with 10 bases between the two germline ends. The CDR3 is 13 amino acids. Germline V CDR1 and CDR2: MNHEY, SVGAGI. Findings of the study overall: Intratumoral expanded alpha and beta TCR counts were found to track tumor mutation counts.

A distinct unique molecular identifier was carried by each TCR cDNA molecule. TCRdb ran MiXCR on the 5' RACE reads and lists one entry per CDR3 protein. The data show 3,000 to 4,500 distinct CDR3 sequences, less than 5.5% seen once. This clonotype is deemed medium-sized. Its specificity is not known. Time point noted: sample taken at primary tumor resection. The donors were about 72 patients with non-small cell lung cancer that was early-stage and untreated. Researchers sequenced whole RNA taken from tumor, nontumor lung or frozen PBMC without sorting. The sequencing here drew on lung tumor tissue, taken at surgery. This TCR came from a female donor with early-stage non-small cell lung cancer. The chain has TRBV6-5 and TRBJ2-1; D might be TRBD1 (6 bases). Here the CDR3 DNA reads TGTGCCAGCAGTGAACGGACAGACAATGAGCAGTTCTTC. It encodes CASSERTDNEQFF.